The 3 T cell receptor beta chains reported below all come from one sample, sequenced in a study of early T cells in non-severe SARS-CoV-2 infection. A single record per CDR3 protein comes from TCRdb applying MiXCR to the 5' RACE reads. Among nearly 95,000 distinct CDR3 sequences listed, around a sixth were seen once. The starting material was whole blood, obtained at baseline. Source of these receptors: an adult who was a healthcare worker with PCR-confirmed SARS-CoV-2 infection or an uninfected control (not recorded which).

V and J are TRBV9 and TRBJ2-1; 9 bases fit TRBD2. Germline-derived CDR1 and CDR2 are SGDLS and YYNGEE. The trim removed 6 bases at V and 6 bases at J, leaving 13 bases unmatched. This CDR3 is 16 amino acids long. The CDR3 coding sequence is TGTGCCAGCACCATTGGTGCGGGAGGGCCGGTCAATGAGCAGTTCTTC. Its translation: CASTIGAGGPVNEQFF.

CDR3 sequence: CASSYATGDIGELFF. The CDR3, as DNA: TGTGCCAGCAGTTATGCTACGGGGGATATCGGGGAGCTGTTTTTT. The chain is built from TRBV6-2 or TRBV6-3 and TRBJ2-2; tentative D call: TRBD2 (6 bases). The V gene's germline CDR1 is MNHEY and CDR2 SVGEGT. CDR3 length: 15 amino acids. V was shortened by 3 bases and J by 7 bases, with 15 bases between the two germline ends.

A few counts support this clonotype. For the CDR3, the DNA is TGTGCCAGCAGCACGGGACTAGCGGACGAGCAGTACTTC. Amino acids: CASSTGLADEQYF. The gene calls are TRBV5-4 and TRBJ2-7, with 11 bases matching TRBD2. Germline loops: CDR1 SGHNT, CDR2 YYREEE (reference sequence). V was pared by 4 bases and J by 5 bases, with 2 bases of the junction left unmatched. CDR3 length: 13 amino acids. The whole variable domain, filled in from reference TRBV5-4 and TRBJ2-7, reads ETGVTQSPTHLIKTRGQQVTLRCSSQSGHNTVSWYQQALGQGPQFIFQYYREEENGRGNFPPRFSGLQFPNYSSELNVNALELDDSALYLCASSTGLADEQYFGPGTRLTVT.